The rows below give T cell receptor beta chains drawn from one sample of a study of blood T cells in healthy people across ages. Using its own MiXCR run on the 5' RACE reads, TCRdb lists one record per CDR3 protein. The sample gives 730,000 or so distinct CDR3 sequences, around 41% of which show up once; approximately 29% is in the top ten. Sequenced input: blood. These receptor sequences come from an elderly man in good health. The CDR3 runs from the conserved cysteine through the conserved F or W. Fields, in order: J gene, V gene, clone size, D gene, CDR3 DNA, CDR3 protein. The D gene is left open where the match is weak. Some rows have no size entry. The others give once, few or many, or a class for an expanded clone.

TRBJ1-4	TRBV6-2/TRBV6-3	-	TRBD1	TGTGCCAGCAGTCACCCACCGACAGGGGTGTTTTTT	CASSHPPTGVFF
TRBJ2-7	TRBV29-1	many	TRBD1	TGCAGCGTCCGGTACCGGGACAGAGCCTACGAGCAGTACTTC	CSVRYRDRAYEQYF
TRBJ2-3	TRBV7-9	few	-	TGTGCCACTACGACAGGCAACACAGATACGCAGTATTTT	CATTTGNTDTQYF
TRBJ2-3	TRBV6-6	-	-	TGTGCCAGCAATCAGAAACAGGGCGCTAGCACAGATACGCAGTATTTT	CASNQKQGASTDTQYF
TRBJ2-5	TRBV3-1	-	-	TGTGCCAGTAGCACCCCGAGAGGGGGCCAAGAGACCCAGTACTTC	CASSTPRGGQETQYF
TRBJ2-3	TRBV20-1	-	TRBD2	TGCAGTGCCACGAGACTAGCCCGCACAGATACGCAGTATTTT	CSATRLARTDTQYF
TRBJ2-5	TRBV6-2/TRBV6-3	-	TRBD2	TGTGCCAGCGAAAGGACAGCGGGGGGACAAGAGACCCAGTACTTC	CASERTAGGQETQYF
TRBJ1-1	TRBV20-1	few	-	TGCAGTGCTAGTGGAAGGAGAGAGTACACTGAAGCTTTCTTT	CSASGRREYTEAFF
TRBJ1-2	TRBV6-2/TRBV6-3	-	-	TGTGCCAGCAGTTACTCTACTCGGACTCGGACAGCTAACTATGGCTACACCTTC	CASSYSTRTRTANYGYTF
TRBJ1-2	TRBV5-6	-	-	TGTGCCAGCAGCTGGGAATATGGCTACACCTTC	CASSWEYGYTF
TRBJ1-2	TRBV3-1	-	-	TGTGCCAGCAGCCAGACTCTTAACTATGGCTACACCTTC	CASSQTLNYGYTF
TRBJ2-1	TRBV10-2	-	-	TGCGCCAGCAGTGACTGGACGGCTAATGAGCAGTTCTTC	CASSDWTANEQFF
TRBJ2-1	TRBV20-1	few	-	TGCAGTGCTAGAGAGCCTGGCGGCTCCTACAATGAGCAGTTCTTC	CSAREPGGSYNEQFF
TRBJ2-7	TRBV9	-	-	TGTGCCAGCAGCGTCGGAGGGGACTCCTACGAGCAGTACTTC	CASSVGGDSYEQYF
TRBJ2-1	TRBV20-1	once	-	TGCAGTGCTGCGACGAGCTCCTACAATGAGCAGTTCTTC	CSAATSSYNEQFF